These T cell receptor beta chains were read from a single sample in a study of cytomegalovirus exposure and HLA in healthy donors. Profiling relied on immunoSEQ multiplex PCR, and the TCRdb table lists in-frame clones only, not all of them. The sample includes 150,000 to 200,000 clones, around 75% of them seen just once. The sequenced sample was PBMCs. All receptors come from a male donor in good health and CMV-seronegative. Each CDR3 is given with its conserved first and last residue. The D gene is left open where the match is weak. For some rows the clone size is stated as once, few or many, or as a class when expanded; others skip it.

j_call | d_call | clone_size | v_call | cdr3_aa | cdr3_nt
TRBJ1-5 | - | - | TRBV15 | CATSFRTDQPQHF | TGTGCCACCAGCTTCCGGACAGATCAGCCCCAGCATTTT
TRBJ2-1 | - | - | TRBV5-5 | CASSLDVASRGEQFF | TGTGCCAGCAGCTTGGATGTGGCCTCCAGGGGTGAGCAGTTCTTC
TRBJ1-5 | - | - | TRBV19 | CASRLTVTYSNQPQHF | TGTGCCAGTAGGCTGACAGTAACTTATAGCAATCAGCCCCAGCATTTT
TRBJ2-5 | - | once | TRBV30 | CAWSAGRETQYF | TGTGCCTGGAGCGCGGGGCGAGAGACCCAGTACTTC
TRBJ2-2 | TRBD1 | - | TRBV11-2 | CASSLEAPGTGAGELFF | TGTGCCAGCAGCTTAGAGGCCCCCGGGACAGGCGCCGGGGAGCTGTTTTTT
TRBJ1-1 | - | - | TRBV6-6 | CASSYRDTEAFF | TGTGCCAGCAGTTATCGGGACACTGAAGCTTTCTTT
TRBJ1-4 | - | - | TRBV5-8 | CASSFLSERHNEKLFF | TGTGCCAGCAGCTTTTTGTCAGAGAGACATAATGAAAAACTGTTTTTT
TRBJ1-4 | TRBD1 | - | TRBV30 | CAWDRARGEKLFF | TGTGCCTGGGACAGGGCGAGAGGTGAAAAACTGTTTTTT
TRBJ1-2 | TRBD1 | - | TRBV29-1 | CSVGTGTDYGYTF | TGCAGCGTCGGAACCGGGACAGATTATGGCTACACCTTC
TRBJ2-3 | - | - | TRBV5-4 | CASTIGAGTDTQYF | TGTGCCAGCACCATTGGGGCGGGCACAGATACGCAGTATTTT
TRBJ1-4 | - | once | TRBV7-9 | CASTATRELFF | TGTGCCAGCACGGCCACGAGGGAACTGTTTTTT
TRBJ2-2 | TRBD1 | - | TRBV9 | CASSVGGTGLDGELFF | TGTGCCAGCAGCGTGGGGGGGACAGGGCTGGACGGGGAGCTGTTTTTT
TRBJ1-1 | - | few | TRBV21-1 | CASSGRSSWVWAGNGTRVGEAFF | TGTGCCAGCAGCGGGAGGTCGAGTTGGGTGTGGGCGGGTAACGGAACACGGGTTGGTGAAGCTTTCTTT
TRBJ2-1 | TRBD1 | - | TRBV5-1 | CASSDDRVNNEQFF | TGCGCCAGCAGCGACGACAGGGTCAATAATGAGCAGTTCTTC
TRBJ1-3 | - | - | TRBV7-9 | CASSLAANTIYF | TGTGCCAGCAGCTTAGCGGCAAACACCATATATTTT